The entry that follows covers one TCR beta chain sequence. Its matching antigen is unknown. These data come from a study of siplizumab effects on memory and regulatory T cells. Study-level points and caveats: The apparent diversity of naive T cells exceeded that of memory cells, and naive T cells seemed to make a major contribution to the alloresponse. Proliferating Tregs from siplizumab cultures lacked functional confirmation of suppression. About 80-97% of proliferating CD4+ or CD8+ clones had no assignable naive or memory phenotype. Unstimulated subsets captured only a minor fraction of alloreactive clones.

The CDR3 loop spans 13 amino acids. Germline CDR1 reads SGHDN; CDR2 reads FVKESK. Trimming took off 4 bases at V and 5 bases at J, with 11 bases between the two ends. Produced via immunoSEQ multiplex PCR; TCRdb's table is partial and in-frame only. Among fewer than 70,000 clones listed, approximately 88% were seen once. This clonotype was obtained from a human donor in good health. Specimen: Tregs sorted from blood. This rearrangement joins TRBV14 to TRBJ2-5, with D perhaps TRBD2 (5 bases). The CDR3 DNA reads TGTGCCAGCAGCCGGAATAGAGGGGAGACCCAGTACTTC. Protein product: CASSRNRGETQYF. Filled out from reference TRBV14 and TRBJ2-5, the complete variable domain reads EAGVTQFPSHSVIEKGQTVTLRCDPISGHDNLYWYRRVMGKEIKFLLHFVKESKQDESGMPNNRFLAERTGGTYSTLKVQPAELEDSGVYFCASSRNRGETQYFGPGTRLLVL.